Below, one T cell receptor beta chain is given with its context. Its matching antigen is unknown. CDR3 length: 15 amino acids. The V gene's germline CDR1 is SNHLY and CDR2 FYNNEI. V shed 6 bases, J shed 4 bases, and the junction held 7 bases outside the gene matches. The data were obtained in a study of PD-1 blockade in classical Hodgkin lymphoma. Study information: The nivolumab dose that patients received was 3 mg/kg, given intravenously every 2 weeks.

General study findings and limits: Exclusion was the outcome for patients who began nivolumab under 1 year after ASCT. Those achieving complete response showed baseline diversity like newly diagnosed patients.

The protocol was immunoSEQ multiplex PCR, while the TCRdb copy is restricted to in-frame clones and leaves out a portion. The data show tens of thousands of clones, over 65% seen once. Every patient was affected by relapse after autologous stem cell transplantation, while exposure to brentuximab vedotin was not uniform. V and J are TRBV2 and TRBJ1-5, with 9 bases matching TRBD1. The sequencing used peripheral blood mononuclear cells (PBMCs), collected at baseline. The sequence was obtained from a human donor with classical Hodgkin lymphoma. CDR3 nucleotide sequence: TGTGCCAGCAGCGTTGGGACAGGGAAAAATCAGCCCCAGCATTTT. It specifies CASSVGTGKNQPQHF.